Presented here are 9 T cell receptor beta chains from one specimen sequenced in a study of T cells after posttransplantation cyclophosphamide. The assay was immunoSEQ multiplex PCR, and TCRdb's table has in-frame clones only and misses some. The sample has tens of thousands of clones, none seen only once. Sequencing was done on a sample of PBMCs. Receptor source: a man between 40 and 49 years old in good health, CMV-negative, and a related stem cell transplant donor.

The J gene is TRBJ1-2, the V gene TRBV7-3, with D possibly matching TRBD1 (6 bases). Trimming left V 6 bases short and J 0 bases short, with 11 bases between. The CDR3 totals 14 residues. Per germline, CDR1 SGHTA and CDR2 FQGTGA. CDR3 nucleotides: TGTGCCAGCAGTTTGGACAGCACTAACTATGGCTACACCTTC. It is translated as CASSLDSTNYGYTF.

J is TRBJ1-1 and V is TRBV29-1; D uncertain. This CDR3 is built from 12 residues. From germline, CDR1 is SQVTM and CDR2 ANQGSEA. Trimming pared 3 bases from V and 5 bases from J, leaving 10 bases between. The CDR3 loop is CSVDRGITEAFF. The CDR3 DNA reads as TGCAGCGTTGATCGCGGAATTACTGAAGCTTTCTTT.

V gene TRBV9 combines with J gene TRBJ2-3, with 14 positions matching TRBD2. Germline-derived CDR1 and CDR2 are SGDLS and YYNGEE. CDR3 size: 19 residues. Unmatched junction bases numbered 9, after V lost 0 bases and J lost 3 bases. The CDR3 bases are TGTGCCAGCAGCGTAGTCACCCCGGGACTAGCGGGAGAGACAGATACGCAGTATTTT. Protein: CASSVVTPGLAGETDTQYF.

This clone was counted a few times. The rearrangement links TRBV27 to TRBJ2-5, with a possible D match to TRBD2 (7 bases). The CDR3 extends over 14 amino acids. Germline assignment: CDR1 MNHEY and CDR2 SMNVEV (reference sequence). Trimming removed 3 bases from V and 5 bases from J, with 13 bases in between. For the CDR3, the DNA is TGTGCCAGCAGTTTGGGGGGGGCCTGGGAGACCCAGTACTTC. Its translation is CASSLGGAWETQYF.

This clone was counted many times. V is TRBV4-3 and J is TRBJ1-2; tentatively, D is TRBD1 (6 bases). Germline-derived CDR1 and CDR2 are LGHNA and YSLEER. This CDR3 comprises 15 residues. V gave up 3 bases and J gave up 4 bases, with 15 bases separating them. CDR3 residues: CASSHTRDNPYGYTF. The CDR3, as DNA: TGCGCCAGCAGCCATACACGGGACAACCCCTATGGCTACACCTTC.

There are many counts of this clone. The gene calls are TRBV5-5 and TRBJ1-5; TRBD1 is a possible D gene (6 bases). The CDR3 has 14 residues. V was shortened by 5 bases and J by 1 base, with 10 bases between the two germline ends. The germline CDR1 and CDR2 sequences are SGHKS and YYEKEE (reference sequence). The CDR3 here is CASRRTGSNQPQHF. The CDR3 bases are TGTGCCAGCAGGCGTACAGGGAGCAATCAGCCCCAGCATTTT.

This clone was observed many times. The CDR3 is CASTLGLGDNSPLHF. CDR3 sequence (DNA): TGTGCCAGCACCCTGGGTTTAGGGGATAATTCACCCCTCCACTTT. The chain combines TRBV2 with TRBJ1-6; D might be TRBD1 (5 bases). This CDR3 comprises 15 residues. Germline CDR1 reads SNHLY; CDR2 reads FYNNEI. The germline V and J ends were trimmed by 7 bases and 5 bases, with 15 bases remaining between them.

There are many counts of this clone. The V and J genes are TRBV15 and TRBJ2-1, with D perhaps matching TRBD2 (6 bases). Germline CDR1 and CDR2: LNHNV and YYDKDF (reference sequence). CDR3 size: 15 residues. The ends were cut back, 3 bases at V and 0 bases at J, with 9 bases in the middle. The CDR3 nucleotides read TGTGCCACCAGCAGCCAGACTAGCTCCTACAATGAGCAGTTCTTC. Encoded protein: CATSSQTSSYNEQFF.

The CDR3 here is CASSPGTSGAHGELFF. CDR3 in DNA: TGTGCCAGCAGCCCCGGGACTAGCGGGGCCCACGGGGAGCTGTTTTTT. V usage is TRBV9 and J usage is TRBJ2-2; 13 nucleotides match TRBD2. After removal of 4 bases from V and 7 bases from J, the junction contained 7 bases not matched to a gene. Germline CDR1 SGDLS, CDR2 YYNGEE. The CDR3 has 16 amino acids.